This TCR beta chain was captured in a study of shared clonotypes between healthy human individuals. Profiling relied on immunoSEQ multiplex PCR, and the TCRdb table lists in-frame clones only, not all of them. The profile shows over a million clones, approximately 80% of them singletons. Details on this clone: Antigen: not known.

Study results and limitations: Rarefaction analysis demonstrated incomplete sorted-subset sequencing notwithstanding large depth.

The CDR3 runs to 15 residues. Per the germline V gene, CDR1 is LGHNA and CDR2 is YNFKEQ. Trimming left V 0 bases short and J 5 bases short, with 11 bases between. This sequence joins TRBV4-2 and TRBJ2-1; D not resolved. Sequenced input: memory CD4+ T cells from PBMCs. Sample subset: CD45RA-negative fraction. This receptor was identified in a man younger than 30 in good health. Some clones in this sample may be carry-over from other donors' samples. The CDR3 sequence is CASSQEVLANNEQFF. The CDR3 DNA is TGTGCCAGCAGCCAAGAAGTGCTGGCCAACAATGAGCAGTTCTTC.